The next 25 T cell receptor beta chains were all read from a single sample in a study of blood T cell repertoires in COVID-19. This table comes from immunoSEQ multiplex PCR, and its TCRdb copy is limited to in-frame clones, with some not included. The profile covers 180,000 or so clones, with roughly 89% appearing a single time and roughly 0.6% taken by the ten largest. Sequencing was carried out using peripheral blood. Source of these receptors: a middle-aged man with acute or convalescent COVID-19.

The CDR3 bases are TGTGCCAGCAGGGCAGGGACTAGCGGGACCTACGAGCAGTACTTC. Its translation is CASRAGTSGTYEQYF. This chain connects TRBV2 to TRBJ2-7, with TRBD2 identical over 13 bases. V was clipped by 6 bases and J by 2 bases; unmatched bases: 4. CDR1 is SNHLY and CDR2 is FYNNEI in the germline V gene. The CDR3 covers 15 residues.

This chain uses TRBV7-6 with TRBJ2-1; D gene uncertain. The CDR3 has 15 residues. Between the trimmed V and J ends, which lost 4 bases and 7 bases, there was a span of 17 bases. Per the germline V gene, CDR1 is SGHVS and CDR2 is FNYEAQ. The CDR3: CASSSRFSARNEQFF. The DNA for the CDR3 is TGTGCCAGCAGCTCCCGATTTTCCGCTCGGAATGAGCAGTTCTTC.

This clone was seen a single time. The chain uses TRBV19 and TRBJ2-3; 12 bases map to TRBD2. Germline-derived CDR1 and CDR2 are LNHDA and SQIVND (reference sequence). Trimming took 3 bases from V and 4 from J; bases not matched to a gene: 5. This CDR3 is 16 amino acids long. CDR3 residues: CASSILAGGLADTQYF. For the CDR3, the DNA is TGTGCCAGTAGTATCCTAGCGGGAGGGCTCGCAGATACGCAGTATTTT.

The J gene is TRBJ2-7, the V gene TRBV6-6; D perhaps matches TRBD2 (6 bases). This CDR3 has 17 residues. V was cut by 6 bases and J by 1 base, with 22 bases left in between. Germline CDR1 and CDR2: MNHNY and SVGAGI (reference sequence). The CDR3 here is CASSRGPGTFASYEQYV. Written as DNA, the CDR3 is TGTGCCAGCAGCCGAGGCCCCGGGACTTTCGCGTCCTACGAGCAGTACGTC.

The V gene is TRBV7-2, the J gene TRBJ1-5; D might be TRBD1 (6 bases). The V gene lost 5 bases and the J gene lost 4 bases, with 18 bases spanning the gap. The CDR3 is 16 amino acids. Germline values: CDR1 SGHTA, CDR2 FQGNSA. The DNA of the CDR3 is TGTGCCAGCAGCACACGTGCGGCACAGGGAAATCAGCCCCAGCATTTT. Translated, it gives CASSTRAAQGNQPQHF.

The V and J genes are TRBV18 and TRBJ2-1; no firm D call. Germline assignment: CDR1 KGHSH and CDR2 LQKENI. V was shortened by 2 bases and J by 0 bases, with 5 bases between the two germline ends. The CDR3 spans 14 residues. The CDR3 bases are TGTGCCAGCTCACCATCCTCCTCCTACAATGAGCAGTTCTTC. Residues: CASSPSSSYNEQFF.

V usage is TRBV11-2 and J usage is TRBJ2-6, with D possibly TRBD1 on 5 matching bases. The CDR3 consists of 16 residues. Germline CDR1 and CDR2: SGHAT and FQNNGV. Deletions cut 0 bases from V and 4 bases from J, with 10 bases between. The CDR3 DNA follows: TGTGCCAGCAGCTTAGACAGGGTTCCCGGGGCCAACGTCCTGACTTTC. Amino acid sequence: CASSLDRVPGANVLTF.

This rearrangement joins TRBV4-1 to TRBJ1-3; no firm D call. Trimming stripped 1 base from V and 4 bases from J, with 14 bases between. The CDR3 is 16 amino acids. The germline V gene encodes CDR1 MGHRA and CDR2 YSYEKL. The CDR3 spells CASSQGGTSYGNTIYF. As DNA, the CDR3 is TGCGCCAGCAGCCAAGGCGGCACTTCTTACGGAAACACCATATATTTT.

The chain carries TRBV2 and TRBJ2-3, with TRBD2 matching over 12 bases. The CDR3 runs 16 residues. V lost 3 bases, J lost 5 bases, and 6 bases stayed unmatched. Germline loops: CDR1 SNHLY, CDR2 FYNNEI. The CDR3 region has the DNA TGTGCCAGCAGTGAGGGTGGACTAGCGGGAAAAGATACGCAGTATTTT. This gives the protein CASSEGGLAGKDTQYF. The whole variable domain, remainder taken from reference TRBV2 and TRBJ2-3, is EPEVTQTPSHQVTQMGQEVILRCVPISNHLYFYWYRQILGQKVEFLVSFYNNEISEKSEIFDDQFSVERPDGSNFTLKIRSTKLEDSAMYFCASSEGGLAGKDTQYFGPGTRLTVL.

The gene calls are TRBV29-1 and TRBJ2-7; 7 bases are a match to TRBD1. V gave up 7 bases and J gave up 2 bases; unmatched junction bases: 11. The length of the CDR3 is 14 residues. The V gene's germline CDR1 is SQVTM and CDR2 ANQGSEA. The CDR3, as DNA: TGCAGCGCCAACACCGGGACAGCCCCCTACGAGCAGTACTTC. Amino acids: CSANTGTAPYEQYF.

V and J are TRBV28 and TRBJ1-1, with TRBD1 as a possible D gene (5 bases). Trimming left V 7 bases short and J 8 bases short, with 14 bases between. CDR1 is MDHEN, CDR2 SYDVKM, per germline. This CDR3 has 12 amino acids. This CDR3 is CASTSLGLEAFF. The CDR3 DNA follows: TGTGCCAGCACCTCGCTGGGGCTGGAAGCTTTCTTT. The full variable domain, its missing parts supplied by reference TRBV28 and TRBJ1-1, is DVKVTQSSRYLVKRTGEKVFLECVQDMDHENMFWYRQDPGLGLRLIYFSYDVKMKEKGDIPEGYSVSREKKERFSLILESASTNQTSMYLCASTSLGLEAFFGQGTRLTVV.

V and J are TRBV7-3 and TRBJ2-6; tentative D call: TRBD1 (6 bases). Per the germline V gene, CDR1 is SGHTA and CDR2 is FQGTGA. V was pared by 4 bases and J by 2 bases, with 9 bases between. This CDR3 is 15 amino acids long. The CDR3 loop reads CASSSQGTGANVLTF. CDR3 coding DNA: TGTGCCAGCAGCTCACAGGGAACTGGGGCCAACGTCCTGACTTTC.

This clone was seen only a few times. The chain has TRBV21-1 and TRBJ1-5. TRBV21-1 has pseudogene status. There are 19 residues in the CDR3. The CDR3 is CASIPRGGAGISGNQPQHF. The CDR3 DNA follows: TGTGCCAGCATCCCCCGGGGGGGGGCGGGAATCAGCGGCAATCAGCCCCAGCATTTT.

This clone occurred a few times. The chain uses TRBV6-5 and TRBJ1-6, with TRBD1 matching 8 bases. The CDR3 is 14 amino acids. In germline, CDR1 is MNHEY, CDR2 SVGAGI. The junction had 7 bases not matched to a gene; V was cut back by 6 bases and J by 9 bases. CDR3 in DNA: TGTGCCAGCAGAACGACAGGGGCTGTTTCACCCCTCCACTTT. Amino acids: CASRTTGAVSPLHF.

The chain employs TRBV12-5 and TRBJ2-3; D may be TRBD1 (6 bases). V was trimmed by 5 bases and J by 5 bases, leaving 17 bases between them. The CDR3 is 15 amino acids. Per germline, CDR1 LGHNT and CDR2 FRNRAP. This CDR3 is CASGPQGGVLDTQYF. In DNA, the CDR3 is TGTGCTAGTGGTCCCCAAGGGGGAGTATTAGATACGCAGTATTTT.

V gene TRBV19 combines with J gene TRBJ1-1; the match to TRBD1 covers 8 bases. V lost 3 bases and J lost 0; bases outside the gene matches: 3. Germline-derived CDR1 and CDR2 are LNHDA and SQIVND (reference sequence). The CDR3 is made up of 15 amino acids. DNA of the CDR3: TGTGCCAGTAGTATGAGGACAGGGTTGAACACTGAAGCTTTCTTT. It specifies CASSMRTGLNTEAFF.

Only one count was recorded for this clone. The chain carries TRBV7-2 and TRBJ2-3; D is unclear. Germline CDR1 SGHTA, CDR2 FQGNSA. This CDR3 is built from 15 residues. The ends were cut back, 3 bases at V and 0 bases at J, with 10 bases in the middle. This chain's CDR3 is CASSFNSGSTDTQYF. The DNA for the CDR3 is TGTGCCAGCAGCTTCAACAGTGGGAGCACAGATACGCAGTATTTT.

The chain is built from TRBV3-1 (or the pseudogene TRBV3-2) and TRBJ2-2; TRBD1 is a possible D gene (5 bases). Germline assignment: CDR1 LGHDT and CDR2 YNNKEL (reference sequence). Trimming removed 1 base from V and 5 bases from J, with 8 bases in between. This CDR3 contains 14 residues. The DNA for the CDR3 is TGTGCCAGCAGCCAAGGCTCAGGGACCGGGGAGCTGTTTTTT. Its translation is CASSQGSGTGELFF.

In DNA, the CDR3 is TGCGCCAGCAGTGTCAACAGGATCTACAATGAGCAGTTCTTC. Translating it yields CASSVNRIYNEQFF. This chain connects TRBV10-1 to TRBJ2-1; perhaps TRBD1 as D (5 bases). Looked up from germline, CDR1 is WNHNN and CDR2 is SYGVQD (reference sequence). CDR3 length equals 14 residues. The V end lost 4 bases, the J end lost 3 bases, and 10 bases lay between the germline ends.

V is TRBV11-2 and J is TRBJ1-3; D remains ambiguous. Looked up from germline, CDR1 is SGHAT and CDR2 is FQNNGV. There are 14 residues in the CDR3. V was shortened by 5 bases and J by 4 bases, with 12 bases between the two germline ends. The CDR3 DNA is TGTGCCAGCAGCCTCACGGGAGCCGGAAACACCATATATTTT. This codes for CASSLTGAGNTIYF.

The rearrangement links TRBV28 to TRBJ2-5, with 12 bases aligning to TRBD2. V shed 7 bases and J 6 bases; nucleotides not matched to a gene: 9. CDR1 is MDHEN and CDR2 is SYDVKM in the germline V gene. CDR3 length: 15 amino acids. The CDR3 region has the DNA TGTGCCAGCAAAAAAGGACTAGCGGGAACGAAGACCCAGTACTTC. Its protein is CASKKGLAGTKTQYF.

The chain carries TRBV11-2 and TRBJ2-5, with 8 bases aligning to TRBD1. Germline CDR1 SGHAT, CDR2 FQNNGV. J gave up 4 bases and V 6 bases, and 7 bases lay outside the gene matches. The CDR3 spans 14 residues. The CDR3 sequence: CASRDRVEVETQYF. CDR3 DNA sequence: TGTGCCAGCAGGGACAGGGTTGAGGTAGAGACCCAGTACTTC.

The rearrangement links TRBV30 to TRBJ1-4; tentatively, D is TRBD1 (5 bases). V was trimmed by 1 base and J by 8 bases, leaving 14 bases between them. In germline, CDR1 is GTSNPN, CDR2 SVGIG (reference sequence). The CDR3 length is 14 residues. For the CDR3, the DNA is TGTGCCTGGAGTGGATTCAGGGAAGGCGAAAAACTGTTTTTT. Translation gives CAWSGFREGEKLFF.

The chain links TRBV4-2 to TRBJ1-1, with a weak D call TRBD1 (5 bases). V was pared by 1 base and J by 7 bases, with 13 bases between. Germline values: CDR1 LGHNA, CDR2 YNFKEQ. The length of the CDR3 is 14 residues. CDR3 nucleotide sequence: TGTGCCAGCAGCCAAGGCGCAGGGCATATTGAAGCTTTCTTT. It translates to CASSQGAGHIEAFF.

This chain connects TRBV30 to TRBJ1-2; 12 nucleotides line up with TRBD1. The CDR3 consists of 18 residues. The V segment lost 3 bases and the J segment 3 bases; nucleotides outside the gene matches: 14. The germline CDR1 and CDR2 sequences are GTSNPN and SVGIG (reference sequence). CDR3: CAWSRHLSGTGGYYGYTF. The CDR3 bases are TGTGCCTGGAGCCGCCACCTATCCGGGACAGGGGGCTACTATGGCTACACCTTC.